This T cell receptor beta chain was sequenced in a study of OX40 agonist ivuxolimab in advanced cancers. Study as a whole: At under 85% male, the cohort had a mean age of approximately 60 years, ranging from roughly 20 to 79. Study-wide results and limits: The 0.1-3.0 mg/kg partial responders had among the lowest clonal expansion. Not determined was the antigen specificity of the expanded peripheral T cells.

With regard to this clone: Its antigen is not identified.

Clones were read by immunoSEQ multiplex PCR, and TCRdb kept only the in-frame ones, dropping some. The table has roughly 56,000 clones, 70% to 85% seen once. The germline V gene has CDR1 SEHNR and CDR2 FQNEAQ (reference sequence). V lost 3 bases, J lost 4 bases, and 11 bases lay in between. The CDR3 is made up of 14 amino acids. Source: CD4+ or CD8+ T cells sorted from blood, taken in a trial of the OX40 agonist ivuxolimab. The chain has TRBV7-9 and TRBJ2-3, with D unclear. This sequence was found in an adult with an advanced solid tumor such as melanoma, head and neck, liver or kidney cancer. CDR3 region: CASSFWEVPDTQYF. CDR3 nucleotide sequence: TGTGCCAGCAGCTTTTGGGAAGTTCCAGATACGCAGTATTTT.